The 20 T cell receptor beta chains in this list originate from one sample, sequenced in a study of cytomegalovirus exposure and HLA in healthy donors. Primers included in the PCR were 60 Vbeta and 13 Jbeta primers. The protocol was immunoSEQ multiplex PCR, while the TCRdb copy is restricted to in-frame clones and leaves out a portion. This sample has approximately 130,000 clones, with 82% found just once. Sequenced material: PBMCs. The receptors stem from a woman younger than 35 in good health and CMV-seronegative.

This clone has only one observation. V is TRBV29-1 and J is TRBJ2-3; 7 bases fit TRBD2. CDR3 length equals 11 residues. Germline values: CDR1 SQVTM, CDR2 ANQGSEA. Trimming at V came to 2 bases and at J to 10 bases, leaving 3 bases not matched to a gene. CDR3 in amino acids: CSVERAGAQYF. The DNA for the CDR3 is TGCAGCGTTGAAAGGGCGGGGGCGCAGTATTTT.

The gene calls are TRBV27 and TRBJ2-2; 7 bases map to TRBD2. J gave up 3 bases and V 6 bases, and 1 base lay outside the gene matches. CDR1 and CDR2 (germline): MNHEY, SMNVEV (reference sequence). The CDR3 is 13 amino acids. CDR3 bases: TGTGCCAGCAGACTAGCGTACACCGGGGAGCTGTTTTTT. Amino acids: CASRLAYTGELFF.

The gene calls are TRBV6-1 and TRBJ2-7; D perhaps matches TRBD2 (6 bases). Germline V lookup: CDR1 MNHNS, CDR2 SASEGT. The CDR3 is 15 residues long. Trimming took off 6 bases at V and 0 bases at J, with 15 bases between the two ends. The CDR3 DNA is TGTGCCAGCAGGCCGGGGGACTTGAGCTCCTACGAGCAGTACTTC. This codes for CASRPGDLSSYEQYF.

This chain joins TRBV7-9 and TRBJ2-7, with D hard to call. CDR3 length: 12 residues. Germline CDR1 is SEHNR and CDR2 is FQNEAQ (reference sequence). V gave up 2 bases and J gave up 6 bases, with 8 bases separating them. The CDR3 DNA reads TGTGCCAGCAGCTTATACTTAGTCGAGCAGTACTTC. Its translation: CASSLYLVEQYF.

The chain carries TRBV9 and TRBJ2-1; a possible D gene is TRBD2 (6 bases). V was trimmed by 7 bases and J by 15 bases, leaving 23 bases between them. The CDR3 is 13 residues long. Germline V gives CDR1 SGDLS, CDR2 YYNGEE. The CDR3 nucleotides read TGTGCCAGCCGGAGAGGGACCGGAGGGCCGGGGTTCTTC. Protein sequence: CASRRGTGGPGFF. Full variable domain (outside the CDR3, taken from reference TRBV9 and TRBJ2-1): DSGVTQTPKHLITATGQRVTLRCSPRSGDLSVYWYQQSLDQGLQFLIQYYNGEERAKGNILERFSAQQFPDLHSELNLSSLELGDSALYFCASRRGTGGPGFFGPGTRLTVL.

The V and J genes are TRBV6-5 and TRBJ1-1; D not resolved. V shed 6 bases and J shed 1 base, with 9 bases lying between them. Germline V gene lookup returns CDR1 MNHEY and CDR2 SVGAGI. The CDR3 is 13 amino acids. CDR3: CASSWEGNTEAFF. CDR3 nucleotides: TGTGCCAGCAGCTGGGAGGGGAACACTGAAGCTTTCTTT.

The chain couples TRBV9 to TRBJ2-5, with D maybe TRBD2 (7 bases). The CDR3 is 19 residues long. CDR1 is SGDLS and CDR2 is YYNGEE in the germline V gene. V shed 1 base and J shed 2 bases, with 24 bases lying between them. This CDR3 reads CASSVRAGQGRTSQETQYF. The CDR3, as DNA: TGTGCCAGCAGCGTAAGAGCGGGACAAGGGAGGACTTCGCAAGAGACCCAGTACTTC.

This chain connects TRBV18 to TRBJ2-1, with 9 bases lining up with TRBD2. Germline-derived CDR1 and CDR2 are KGHSH and LQKENI. V trimming: 2 bases; J trimming: 4 bases; junction bases outside the gene matches: 9. There are 17 residues in the CDR3. CDR3 in amino acids: CASSPGGAGGAYNEQFF. In DNA, the CDR3 is TGTGCCAGCTCACCAGGCGGAGCGGGAGGCGCTTACAATGAGCAGTTCTTC.

V gene TRBV18 combines with J gene TRBJ1-1; 8 bases agree with TRBD1. The CDR3 runs 14 residues. The germline CDR1 and CDR2 sequences are KGHSH and LQKENI. V lost 5 bases to trimming and J lost 5 bases; unmatched junction nucleotides: 7. The CDR3 coding sequence is TGTGCCAGCTCAATCTTGACAGGGGAGACTGAAGCTTTCTTT. Protein sequence: CASSILTGETEAFF.

J is TRBJ1-1 and V is TRBV7-2; a weak D match, TRBD1 (5 bases). V was trimmed by 5 bases and J by 5 bases, leaving 15 bases between them. The length of the CDR3 is 14 residues. The germline gives CDR1 SGHTA, CDR2 FQGNSA. In DNA form, the CDR3 reads TGTGCCAGCAGCCACCCGGGCAGGGCGACTGAAGCTTTCTTT. It encodes CASSHPGRATEAFF.

The J gene is TRBJ2-7, the V gene TRBV27; TRBD1 matches at 9 bases. The CDR3 spans 15 residues. Losses at the gene ends were 6 bases for V and 6 bases for J; bases not matched to a gene: 12. Germline V gene data show CDR1 as MNHEY and CDR2 as SMNVEV (reference sequence). The CDR3 region has the DNA TGTGCCAGCAGGGCGACCGGGGGACAGGGTGTCGAGCAGTACTTC. As protein: CASRATGGQGVEQYF.

This sequence joins TRBV7-8 and TRBJ1-5; D is unresolved. This CDR3 comprises 18 residues. Looked up from germline, CDR1 is SGHVS and CDR2 is FQNEAQ. V shed 4 bases and J shed 0 bases, with 19 bases lying between them. Here the CDR3 DNA reads TGTGCCAGCAGCTCCGGGAGAGCGCTGTTTGATAGCAATCAGCCCCAGCATTTT. This translates into CASSSGRALFDSNQPQHF.

The chain recombines TRBV5-1 with TRBJ1-2; weak D call: TRBD1 (5 bases). The CDR3 runs to 11 residues. Trimming took 5 bases from V and 8 from J, leaving 10 bases between them. Germline CDR1 and CDR2: SGHRS and YFSETQ. CDR3 coding DNA: TGCGCCAGCAGTGGAGGGGAAGGCTACACCTTC. Translation gives CASSGGEGYTF.

This clone showed up just a few times. The chain's CDR3 is CASSGQGIYNSPLHF. The CDR3 nucleotides read TGTGCCAGCAGTGGCCAGGGCATCTATAATTCACCCCTCCACTTT. The chain recombines TRBV2 with TRBJ1-6; TRBD1 might be the D (5 bases). The ends were cut back, 4 bases at V and 3 bases at J, with 10 bases in the middle. This CDR3 comprises 15 residues. Germline V CDR1 and CDR2: SNHLY, FYNNEI.

The sample holds a few counts of this clone. CDR3 region: CARRGQGGYEQYF. The CDR3 nucleotides read TGTGCCAGACGGGGACAGGGCGGCTACGAGCAGTACTTC. The chain uses TRBV2 and TRBJ2-7; 9 bases are a match to TRBD1. Per the germline V gene, CDR1 is SNHLY and CDR2 is FYNNEI. CDR3 length equals 13 residues. V was pared by 9 bases and J by 3 bases, with 6 bases of the junction left unmatched.

V and J are TRBV6-6 and TRBJ1-1; D gene ambiguous. V dropped 8 bases and J dropped 0 bases, with 10 bases sitting between them. Germline assignment: CDR1 MNHNY and CDR2 SVGAGI (reference sequence). The CDR3 loop spans 13 amino acids. The CDR3: CASSSELNTEAFF. The CDR3 DNA is TGTGCCAGCTCATCGGAGTTGAACACTGAAGCTTTCTTT.

The rearrangement uses TRBV29-1 and TRBJ1-5; no definite D call. Looked up from germline, CDR1 is SQVTM and CDR2 is ANQGSEA. This CDR3 comprises 13 residues. Trimming left V 7 bases short and J 1 base short, with 11 bases between. CDR3 nucleotide sequence: TGCAGCGCAGTCACAGACAGCAATCAGCCCCAGCATTTT. It codes for CSAVTDSNQPQHF.

The sample holds a few counts of this clone. CDR3 sequence (DNA): TGCGCCAGCAGCTTGGAGTGGACAGGGGTAGGGTACGAGCAGTACTTC. Amino acid sequence: CASSLEWTGVGYEQYF. J is TRBJ2-7 and V is TRBV5-1; 9 positions match TRBD1. CDR1 is SGHRS, CDR2 YFSETQ, per germline. V lost 0 bases and J lost 4; bases outside the gene matches: 8. The CDR3 sequence is 16 residues long.

The chain couples TRBV7-9 to TRBJ2-4; D ambiguous. Trimming removed 5 bases from V and 1 base from J, with 9 bases in between. The CDR3 covers 14 residues. Per germline, CDR1 SEHNR and CDR2 FQNEAQ (reference sequence). Written as DNA, the CDR3 is TGTGCCAGCAGCCCGGTTTTCGCCAAAAACATTCAGTACTTC. As protein: CASSPVFAKNIQYF.

The chain recombines TRBV19 with TRBJ2-7, with TRBD1 as a possible D gene (6 bases). This CDR3 contains 16 residues. The V gene's germline CDR1 is LNHDA and CDR2 SQIVND (reference sequence). V was pared by 4 bases and J by 2 bases, with 18 bases between. The CDR3 reads CASSKGLWDKTYEQYF. DNA for the CDR3: TGTGCCAGTAGTAAGGGTCTCTGGGACAAAACCTACGAGCAGTACTTC. Supplemented by reference TRBV19 and TRBJ2-7, the full variable domain reads DGGITQSPKYLFRKEGQNVTLSCEQNLNHDAMYWYRQDPGQGLRLIYYSQIVNDFQKGDIAEGYSVSREKKESFPLTVTSAQKNPTAFYLCASSKGLWDKTYEQYFGPGTRLTVT.